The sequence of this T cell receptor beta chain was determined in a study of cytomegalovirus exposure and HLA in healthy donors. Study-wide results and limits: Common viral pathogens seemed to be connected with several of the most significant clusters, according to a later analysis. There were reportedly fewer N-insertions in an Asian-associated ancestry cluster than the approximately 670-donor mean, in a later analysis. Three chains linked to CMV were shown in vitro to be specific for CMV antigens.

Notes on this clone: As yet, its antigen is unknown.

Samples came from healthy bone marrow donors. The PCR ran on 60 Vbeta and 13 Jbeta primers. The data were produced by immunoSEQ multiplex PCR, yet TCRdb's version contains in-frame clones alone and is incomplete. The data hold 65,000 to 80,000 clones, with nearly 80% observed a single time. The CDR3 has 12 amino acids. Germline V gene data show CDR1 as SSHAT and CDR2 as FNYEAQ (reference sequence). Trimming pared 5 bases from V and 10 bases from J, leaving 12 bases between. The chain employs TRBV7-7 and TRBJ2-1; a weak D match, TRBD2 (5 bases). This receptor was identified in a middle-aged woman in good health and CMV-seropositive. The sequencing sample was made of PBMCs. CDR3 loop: CASSLIGEEQFF. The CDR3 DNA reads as TGTGCCAGCAGCCTGATTGGGGAGGAGCAGTTCTTC.